This is a list of T cell receptor beta chains from one sample in a study of cytomegalovirus exposure and HLA in healthy donors. Profiled with immunoSEQ multiplex PCR; TCRdb holds only in-frame clones, not every one. The sample includes 150,000 or so clones, around 76% seen only once; the top ten take more than 0.8%. Sequenced: PBMCs. These receptors were obtained from a woman between 40 and 50 years old in good health and CMV-seronegative. The CDR3 runs from the conserved cysteine through the conserved F or W. Fields, in order: clone size, J gene, D gene, V gene, CDR3 DNA, CDR3 protein. The D gene is left open where the match is weak. Size tells how often a clone was seen (once, few, many) or the class of an expanded clone, and some rows leave it out.

. TRBJ2-5 . TRBV28 TGTGCCAGCAGTTCATCGGTCGGGTTAAGGGAGACCCAGTACTTC CASSSSVGLRETQYF
. TRBJ1-2 . TRBV5-1 TGCGCCAGCAGCTTGTTAGGTGGGGGCTCCTATGGCTACACCTTC CASSLLGGGSYGYTF
. TRBJ1-2 . TRBV19 TGTGCCAGTAGTCTGTTGAACCCGGAGGACTATGGCTACACCTTC CASSLLNPEDYGYTF
. TRBJ2-3 . TRBV7-2 TGTGCCAGCAGGCGAAATGGAGCGGATACGCAGTATTTT CASRRNGADTQYF
. TRBJ2-7 . TRBV2 TGTGCCAGCCGCGGAGGGGACAGAGCCTACGAGCAGTACTTC CASRGGDRAYEQYF
. TRBJ2-1 . TRBV27 TGTGCCAGCAGGCGGTACCCGGCGGAACATGAGCAGTTCTTC CASRRYPAEHEQFF
. TRBJ2-7 . TRBV6-1 TGTGCCAGCAGTGAAGCGCAGCGACTGCCGTCCTACGAGCAGTACTTC CASSEAQRLPSYEQYF
once TRBJ1-3 TRBD1 TRBV30 TGTGCCTGGGGGGGACAGGGGTCTGGAAACACCATATATTTT CAWGGQGSGNTIYF
. TRBJ1-3 . TRBV2 TGTGCCAGCGGGCAGACAGACGGAAACACCATATATTTT CASGQTDGNTIYF
. TRBJ2-1 . TRBV14 TGTGCCAGCAGCCAAGAGAACCTAGAATTCTACAATGAGCAGTTCTTC CASSQENLEFYNEQFF
. TRBJ2-7 . TRBV6-5 TGTGCCACGAGGGTGGCCTACGAGCAGTACTTC CATRVAYEQYF
. TRBJ1-2 TRBD1 TRBV6-1 TGTGCCAGCAGTGACCCAGGGGGCGCCAGTGGCTACACCTTC CASSDPGGASGYTF
. TRBJ1-3 . TRBV30 TGTGCCTGGAATAGGGGGACCTCTGGAAACACCATATATTTT CAWNRGTSGNTIYF
. TRBJ2-7 TRBD1 TRBV7-6 TGTGCCAGCAGCTTGTGGACAGGGACCTCCTACGAGCAGTACTTC CASSLWTGTSYEQYF
. TRBJ1-5 . TRBV15 TGTGCCACCAGCCAGGACAATCAGCCCCAGCATTTT CATSQDNQPQHF
. TRBJ2-5 . TRBV19 TGTGCCAGTAGTTCCGGACAGCAAGAGACCCAGTACTTC CASSSGQQETQYF
. TRBJ2-1 . TRBV10-3 TGTGCCACCAAACAGCACTTCGAACAGGATGATGAGCAGTTCTTC CATKQHFEQDDEQFF
once TRBJ2-6 TRBD1 TRBV5-1 TGCGTCAGCAGCTTGGAGGGGACAGGGGGCTCTGGGGCCAACGTCCTGACTTTC CVSSLEGTGGSGANVLTF
. TRBJ2-1 . TRBV9 TGTGCCAGCAGCGTAGCGGATGAGCAGTTCTTC CASSVADEQFF
. TRBJ2-2 . TRBV27 TGTGCCAGCACCCACGGGGGATTAAGCCCCGGGGAGCTGTTTTTT CASTHGGLSPGELFF
. TRBJ2-7 TRBD1 TRBV18 TGTGCCAGCTCACTGGGGACAGGTGGTGAGGAGCAGTACTTC CASSLGTGGEEQYF
. TRBJ2-1 TRBD2 TRBV2 TGTGCCAGCAGTGCCTCGGCGGGAGGGCCGAATGAGCAGTTCTTC CASSASAGGPNEQFF
once TRBJ2-1 TRBD2 TRBV12-5 TGTGCTAGTGGTCTCATCACTAGCGAGTACAATGAGCAGTTCTTC CASGLITSEYNEQFF
. TRBJ2-7 . TRBV20-1 TGCAGTGCTCGCCCGGGCTACGAGCAGTACTTC CSARPGYEQYF
. TRBJ2-4 TRBD2 TRBV9 TGTGCCAGCCAGGACCCCGGGACTAGCGGGAGCCTAGCCAAAAACATTCAGTACTTC CASQDPGTSGSLAKNIQYF
. TRBJ2-1 TRBD2 TRBV27 TGTGCCAGCAGTTTATACTCCGGGACTAGCGATATGAATGAGCAGTTCTTC CASSLYSGTSDMNEQFF
. TRBJ2-1 . TRBV11-2 TGTGCCAGCAGCCCGACTAATGAGCAGTTCTTC CASSPTNEQFF
. TRBJ1-3 . TRBV7-8 TGTGCCAGCAGCTTAGCCAGCTCTGGAAACACCATATATTTT CASSLASSGNTIYF
. TRBJ2-5 . TRBV5-1 TGCGCCAGCAGCGGGGGTAGCGGGACAGGGGAGACCCAGTACTTC CASSGGSGTGETQYF
few TRBJ2-1 . TRBV7-3 TGTGCCAGCGGACTAAGCGGGTCGGATGAGCAGTTCTTC CASGLSGSDEQFF
. TRBJ2-3 TRBD1 TRBV15 TGTGCCACCAGCAGGGACAGGGGGTTCACAGATACGCAGTATTTT CATSRDRGFTDTQYF
once TRBJ1-2 . TRBV5-4 TGTGCCAGCAGAAGTTTCCCCGGGGTCGATGGCTACACCTTC CASRSFPGVDGYTF
. TRBJ2-5 TRBD2 TRBV9 TGTGCCAGCAGCATCTCTAGCGGGGGAGAGACCCAGTACTTC CASSISSGGETQYF